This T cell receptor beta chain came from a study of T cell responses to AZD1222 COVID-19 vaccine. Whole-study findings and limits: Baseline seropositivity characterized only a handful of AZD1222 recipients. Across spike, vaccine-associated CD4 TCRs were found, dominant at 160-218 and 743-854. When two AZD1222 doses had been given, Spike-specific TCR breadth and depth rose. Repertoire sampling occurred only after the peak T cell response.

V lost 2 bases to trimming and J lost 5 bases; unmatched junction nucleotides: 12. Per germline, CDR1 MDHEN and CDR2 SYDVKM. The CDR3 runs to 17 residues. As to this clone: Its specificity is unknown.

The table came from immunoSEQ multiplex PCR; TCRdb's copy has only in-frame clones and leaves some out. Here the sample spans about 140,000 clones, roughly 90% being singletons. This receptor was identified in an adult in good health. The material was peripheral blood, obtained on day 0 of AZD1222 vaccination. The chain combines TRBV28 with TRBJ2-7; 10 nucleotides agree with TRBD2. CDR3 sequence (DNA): TGTGCCAGCAGTTTACCCCCCTGGGGAAGCGGGAGGGACGAGCAGTACTTC. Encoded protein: CASSLPPWGSGRDEQYF.